Shown below are 26 T cell receptor beta chains from a single sample sequenced in a study of beta chain features in type 1 diabetes. The investigators reverse transcribed all of the isolated RNA, so they sequenced expressed TCRB transcripts. The method was immunoSEQ multiplex PCR; TCRdb's version includes in-frame clones alone and lacks a portion of them. This table has 150,000 to 160,000 clones, approximately 10% appearing once. Source material: central memory CD4+ T cells from blood. All receptors derive from a man aged 18 to 35 in good health.

There are many counts of this clone. The rearrangement uses TRBV6-6 and TRBJ2-3; D might be TRBD1 (6 bases). Germline V lookup: CDR1 MNHNY, CDR2 SVGAGI (reference sequence). The germline V and J ends were trimmed by 5 bases and 5 bases, with 20 bases remaining between them. The CDR3 has 16 residues. The DNA of the CDR3 is TGTGCCAGCAGTGGAACCGTTCAGGGGACAAAAGATACGCAGTATTTT. Amino acid sequence: CASSGTVQGTKDTQYF.

The chain combines TRBV5-1 with TRBJ1-2; tentatively, D is TRBD1 (6 bases). The CDR3 loop spans 15 amino acids. Germline CDR1 and CDR2: SGHRS and YFSETQ. V lost 0 bases to trimming and J lost 2 bases, with 11 bases between them. The CDR3 here is CASSLVTGLNYGYTF. CDR3 sequence (DNA): TGCGCCAGCAGCTTGGTCACAGGGCTAAACTATGGCTACACCTTC.

This clone was counted a few times. This sequence joins TRBV9 and TRBJ2-2; unclear D gene. This CDR3 has 14 residues. Germline V gene sequence: CDR1 SGDLS, CDR2 YYNGEE. V lost 0 bases and J lost 3, with 6 bases in between. The CDR3 region is CASSVDRHTGELFF. The CDR3 DNA is TGTGCCAGCAGCGTAGACCGCCACACCGGGGAGCTGTTTTTT.

This chain joins TRBV27 and TRBJ1-1, with TRBD1 identical over 8 bases. The CDR3 has 15 amino acids. CDR1 is MNHEY and CDR2 is SMNVEV in the germline V gene (reference sequence). V gave up 0 bases and J gave up 4 bases; unmatched junction bases: 4. The CDR3 spells CASSLSGQGTTEAFF. CDR3 in DNA: TGTGCCAGCAGTTTATCTGGACAGGGCACCACTGAAGCTTTCTTT.

There are a few counts of this clone. The same CDR3 arises from other DNA sequences in this sample as well. The V call is TRBV7-2, the J call TRBJ2-7, with D unclear. This CDR3 is 12 amino acids long. Germline CDR1 reads SGHTA; CDR2 reads FQGNSA. Trimming took off 1 base at V and 7 bases at J, with 8 bases between the two ends. CDR3 amino acids: CASSLEVGEQYF. The CDR3 nucleotides read TGTGCCAGCAGCTTAGAAGTCGGGGAGCAGTACTTC. Full variable domain (rest looked up from reference TRBV7-2 and TRBJ2-7): GAGVSQSPSNKVTEKGKDVELRCDPISGHTALYWYRQSLGQGLEFLIYFQGNSAPDKSGLPSDRFSAERTGGSVSTLTIQRTQQEDSAVYLCASSLEVGEQYFGPGTRLTVT.

This clone was counted a few times. A much larger clone lies a single base off, so this may be a read error. V is TRBV28 and J is TRBJ1-5; D is perhaps TRBD1 (5 bases). This CDR3 region has 13 residues. Germline CDR1 and CDR2: MDHEN and SYDVKM. V lost 8 bases to trimming and J lost 4 bases, with 12 bases between them. This CDR3 reads CASGWGLNQPQHF. CDR3 sequence (DNA): TGTGCCAGCGGTTGGGGACTAAATCAGCCCCAGCATTTT.

The chain combines TRBV28 with TRBJ2-5; D remains ambiguous. The CDR3 is 12 amino acids. Germline V gene sequence: CDR1 MDHEN, CDR2 SYDVKM. The V and J ends lost 2 bases and 6 bases respectively, with 7 bases between them. The CDR3 spells CASSLGWKTQYF. DNA of the CDR3: TGTGCCAGCAGTTTAGGGTGGAAGACCCAGTACTTC.

This clone was seen many times. The chain joins TRBV29-1 to TRBJ2-1, with 8 bases aligning to TRBD2. This CDR3 region has 15 residues. Germline assignment: CDR1 SQVTM and CDR2 ANQGSEA. Trimming cost V 7 bases and J 5 bases; bases outside gene matches: 13. CDR3 in amino acids: CSATQIGGANNEQFF. CDR3 nucleotide sequence: TGCAGCGCTACACAAATCGGGGGGGCGAACAATGAGCAGTTCTTC.

This clone has just a few counts. CDR3 coding DNA: TGTGCCAGCAGTTTGGGAGGACAGGGGGCGGACGAGCAGTACTTC. This translates into CASSLGGQGADEQYF. This sequence joins TRBV28 and TRBJ2-7, with TRBD1 identical over 11 bases. There are 15 residues in the CDR3. The ends lost 3 bases at V and 5 bases at J; junction bases unmatched: 6. Germline lookup yields CDR1 MDHEN and CDR2 SYDVKM.

This clone was seen repeatedly, ten times or more. The chain uses TRBV14 and TRBJ2-2, with D possibly matching TRBD2 (5 bases). V was pared by 1 base and J by 0 bases, with 18 bases between. Germline values: CDR1 SGHDN, CDR2 FVKESK. The CDR3 runs 19 residues. CDR3 bases: TGTGCCAGCAGCCAAGTTGGGAGTGGAAGCGGAACGAACACCGGGGAGCTGTTTTTT. It encodes CASSQVGSGSGTNTGELFF.

This chain joins TRBV9 and TRBJ2-5, with 11 bases lining up with TRBD2. Trimming cost V 2 bases and J 2 bases; bases outside gene matches: 2. The V gene's germline CDR1 is SGDLS and CDR2 YYNGEE. The CDR3 has 15 amino acids. The CDR3 sequence: CASSVSGGAQETQYF. The CDR3, as DNA: TGTGCCAGCAGCGTTAGCGGGGGGGCTCAAGAGACCCAGTACTTC.

The chain uses TRBV7-9 and TRBJ2-5; D remains ambiguous. The length of the CDR3 is 11 residues. Trimming stripped 5 bases from V and 5 bases from J, with 6 bases between. The germline V gene encodes CDR1 SEHNR and CDR2 FQNEAQ (reference sequence). CDR3 nucleotide sequence: TGTGCCAGCAGCGAAGTGGAGACCCAGTACTTC. It codes for CASSEVETQYF.

The chain couples TRBV28 to TRBJ1-1, with 9 bases that match TRBD1. V shed 6 bases, J shed 6 bases, and the junction held 2 bases outside the gene matches. Per germline, CDR1 MDHEN and CDR2 SYDVKM. The CDR3 is 12 residues long. CDR3 residues: CASSRTGAEAFF. The CDR3, as DNA: TGTGCCAGCAGCCGGACAGGGGCTGAAGCTTTCTTT.

The chain joins TRBV5-4 to TRBJ1-2; no clear D gene. The germline V gene encodes CDR1 SGHNT and CDR2 YYREEE (reference sequence). The CDR3 has 14 amino acids. Trimming shortened V by 0 bases and J by 7 bases, and 13 bases separated the two germline ends. The CDR3 region has the DNA TGTGCCAGCAGCTTGGACCTTTTCAACGTTGGCTACACCTTC. Amino acids: CASSLDLFNVGYTF.

A few counts support this clone. This sequence joins TRBV28 and TRBJ1-1; D remains unclear. This CDR3 region has 12 residues. V lost 6 bases and J lost 0, with 5 bases in between. The germline gives CDR1 MDHEN, CDR2 SYDVKM. CDR3: CASRSMNTEAFF. The CDR3 DNA reads as TGTGCCAGCAGATCAATGAACACTGAAGCTTTCTTT.

This chain links TRBV7-2 with TRBJ1-5; D remains ambiguous. Deletions cut 2 bases from V and 2 bases from J, with 7 bases between. There are 14 residues in the CDR3. Germline V CDR1 and CDR2: SGHTA, FQGNSA. CDR3 nucleotide sequence: TGTGCCAGCAGCTTAATGTGGGGCAATCAGCCCCAGCATTTT. The encoded protein is CASSLMWGNQPQHF.

This sequence joins TRBV5-6 and TRBJ1-1; tentative D call: TRBD1 (5 bases). Per germline, CDR1 SGHDT and CDR2 YYEEEE. This CDR3 contains 14 residues. V lost 6 bases and J 0 bases, leaving 12 bases between the germline ends. CDR3 residues: CASTRGVVNTEAFF. For the CDR3, the DNA is TGTGCCAGCACCCGAGGGGTAGTGAACACTGAAGCTTTCTTT.

The table lists this clone with a few counts. The chain employs TRBV10-3 and TRBJ1-5; 8 positions match TRBD1. Germline V CDR1 and CDR2: ENHRY, SYGVKD. V lost 4 bases and J lost 3; bases outside the gene matches: 2. This CDR3 comprises 14 residues. Here the CDR3 DNA reads TGTGCCATCAGTGCGCAGGGGGCCAATCAGCCCCAGCATTTT. Protein product: CAISAQGANQPQHF.

This clone was seen many times. This chain connects TRBV21-1 to TRBJ1-6. TRBV21-1 is recorded as a pseudogene. The CDR3 is made up of 18 amino acids. CDR3 sequence (DNA): TGTGCCAGCAGCAAGGGAGGACAGAAGAGCTCCTATAATTCACCCCTCCACTTT. It translates to CASSKGGQKSSYNSPLHF.

The V call is TRBV25-1, the J call TRBJ2-7; 12 positions agree with TRBD2. This CDR3 has 16 amino acids. CDR1 is MGHDK and CDR2 is SYGVNS in the germline V gene. V was pared by 3 bases and J by 4 bases, with 7 bases of the junction left unmatched. The CDR3 region has the DNA TGTGCCAGCAGTGACCTGACTAGCGGGAGAGGGTACGAGCAGTACTTC. This sequence encodes CASSDLTSGRGYEQYF.

A few counts support this clone. At one of its ends the junction is not consistent with the germline gene, which may arise from a read error. V and J are TRBV7-7 and TRBJ2-1; the D gene is possibly TRBD1 (6 bases). The CDR3 covers 15 residues. CDR1 is SSHAT and CDR2 is FNYEAQ in the germline V gene (reference sequence). The CDR3 sequence: CASSFGAGADNEQFF. The CDR3, as DNA: TGTGCTAGCAGCTTCGGGGCAGGGGCGGACAATGAGCAGTTCTTC.

In this sample, this clone turned up a few times. J is TRBJ2-5 and V is TRBV7-7; D perhaps matches TRBD2 (6 bases). The CDR3 has 17 residues. Per the germline V gene, CDR1 is SSHAT and CDR2 is FNYEAQ (reference sequence). Trimming pared 5 bases from V and 1 base from J, leaving 20 bases between. The CDR3 DNA reads as TGTGCCAGCAGCAACGGAGGGAGGTTGGGCGGCCAAGAGACCCAGTACTTC. This sequence encodes CASSNGGRLGGQETQYF.

In its sample, this clone was seen a few times. The CDR3 region is CASSFEVEQFF. DNA for the CDR3: TGTGCCAGCAGCTTCGAGGTTGAGCAGTTCTTC. V usage is TRBV5-4 and J usage is TRBJ2-1; D is ambiguous. The germline gives CDR1 SGHNT, CDR2 YYREEE (reference sequence). The CDR3 has 11 amino acids. V gave up 2 bases and J gave up 9 bases, with 6 bases separating them. The full variable domain, in which reference TRBV5-4 and TRBJ2-1 provide the parts outside the CDR3, is ETGVTQSPTHLIKTRGQQVTLRCSSQSGHNTVSWYQQALGQGPQFIFQYYREEENGRGNFPPRFSGLQFPNYSSELNVNALELDDSALYLCASSFEVEQFFGPGTRLTVL.

This chain connects TRBV9 to TRBJ2-1, with 10 bases fitting TRBD2. From germline, CDR1 is SGDLS and CDR2 YYNGEE. The CDR3 runs to 15 residues. J gave up 7 bases and V 4 bases, and 8 bases lay outside the gene matches. CDR3 amino acids: CASSSSAGGRNEQFF. The CDR3 nucleotides are TGTGCCAGCAGCTCCTCAGCGGGGGGGCGGAATGAGCAGTTCTTC.

The chain carries TRBV20-1 and TRBJ1-4; D call uncertain. The CDR3 length is 11 residues. Per germline, CDR1 DFQATT and CDR2 SNEGSKA (reference sequence). V lost 4 bases and J lost 4, with 4 bases in between. This CDR3 is CSATNNEKLFF. CDR3 bases: TGCAGTGCTACAAATAATGAAAAACTGTTTTTT.

This sequence joins TRBV7-6 and TRBJ1-1; 12 bases align to TRBD1. With V trimmed by 1 base and J by 3 bases, 9 bases remained unmatched. CDR3 size: 18 residues. Per germline, CDR1 SGHVS and CDR2 FNYEAQ. The CDR3 reads CASSLGAGQGALYTEAFF. The DNA of the CDR3 is TGTGCCAGCAGCTTAGGCGCGGGACAGGGGGCTTTATACACTGAAGCTTTCTTT.